The rows below give T cell receptor beta chains drawn from one sample of a study of PD-1 blockade in classical Hodgkin lymphoma. The repertoire was sequenced with immunoSEQ multiplex PCR; TCRdb's copy has only in-frame clones and lacks some. The table lists fewer than 3,500 clones, approximately 80% of them singletons. The sample was CD8+ T cells from blood. The receptors shown here come from a human donor with classical Hodgkin lymphoma. The CDR3 runs from the conserved cysteine through the conserved F or W. A D gene is named only where the DNA matches it firmly. Some rows mark clone size as missing; the rest say once, few, many or name a class of expanded clone.

J | size | D | V | CDR3 | DNA
TRBJ1-2 | once | - | TRBV27 | CASSLSGMGYTF | TGTGCCAGCAGTTTATCAGGGATGGGCTACACCTTC
TRBJ2-7 | - | - | TRBV13 | CASAVGGGRRDEQYF | TGTGCCAGCGCCGTGGGGGGCGGGAGACGGGACGAGCAGTACTTC
TRBJ1-4 | - | - | TRBV7-9 | CASSLESAGLPEKLFF | TGTGCCAGCAGCTTAGAATCGGCAGGACTTCCTGAAAAACTGTTTTTT
TRBJ1-1 | once | - | TRBV30 | CAWNDGHPNTEAFF | TGTGCCTGGAATGATGGACACCCGAACACTGAAGCTTTCTTT
TRBJ2-2 | - | TRBD2 | TRBV15 | CATSGVANTGELFF | TGTGCCACTAGCGGGGTCGCGAACACCGGGGAGCTGTTTTTT
TRBJ2-7 | - | - | TRBV9 | CASSETDGAYEQYF | TGTGCCAGCAGCGAAACGGACGGAGCCTACGAGCAGTACTTC
TRBJ2-7 | - | - | TRBV5-4 | CASSFFHTHEQYF | TGTGCCAGCAGCTTTTTCCACACACACGAGCAGTACTTC
TRBJ2-7 | few | TRBD1 | TRBV7-2 | CASSPGQGVYEQYF | TGTGCCAGCAGCCCGGGACAGGGGGTCTACGAGCAGTACTTC
TRBJ2-1 | few | - | TRBV7-9 | CASSLSARSLGDEQFF | TGTGCCAGCAGCTTATCCGCCAGGTCTCTTGGCGATGAGCAGTTCTTC
TRBJ2-1 | - | - | TRBV28 | CASSPLFYNEQFF | TGTGCCAGCAGTCCCCTCTTCTACAATGAGCAGTTCTTC
TRBJ1-1 | once | TRBD1 | TRBV27 | CASSLTGLNTEAFF | TGTGCCAGCAGTTTGACAGGGTTGAACACTGAAGCTTTCTTT
TRBJ1-3 | - | - | TRBV19 | CASHEGGPLSGNTIYF | TGTGCCAGTCACGAAGGGGGTCCCCTCTCTGGAAACACCATATATTTT
TRBJ2-7 | - | - | TRBV11-2 | CASSQETGTYEQYF | TGCGCCAGCAGCCAAGAAACAGGCACCTACGAGCAGTACTTC
TRBJ1-4 | - | - | TRBV27 | CASSDIPTNEKLFF | TGTGCCAGCAGTGACATTCCAACTAATGAAAAACTGTTTTTT
TRBJ1-5 | - | TRBD1 | TRBV27 | CASSPDRGRPQHF | TGTGCCAGCAGTCCAGACAGGGGGAGGCCCCAGCATTTT
TRBJ2-7 | - | - | TRBV5-8 | CASSLYYYEQYF | TGTGCCAGCAGTCTATATTACTACGAGCAGTACTTC
TRBJ2-1 | - | TRBD2 | TRBV6-1 | CASSVRVAGGGGEQFF | TGTGCCAGCAGTGTGCGGGTAGCGGGAGGTGGGGGTGAGCAGTTCTTC
TRBJ1-5 | once | - | TRBV7-2 | CASSPHAITSQPQHF | TGTGCCAGCAGCCCTCATGCAATAACCAGTCAGCCCCAGCATTTT
TRBJ1-2 | - | - | TRBV15 | CATSRARDLRQYGYTF | TGTGCCACCAGCAGGGCTCGGGACTTGCGGCAGTATGGCTACACCTTC
TRBJ2-2 | once | - | TRBV29-1 | CSVRDINTGELFF | TGCAGCGTAAGGGACATTAACACCGGGGAGCTGTTTTTT
TRBJ1-4 | - | TRBD1 | TRBV5-1 | CASSLEGGALKLFF | TGCGCCAGCAGCTTGGAAGGGGGCGCCTTGAAACTGTTTTTT
TRBJ2-2 | - | TRBD2 | TRBV9 | CASSPRTGGAGELFF | TGTGCCAGCAGCCCCCGGACTGGGGGGGCCGGGGAGCTGTTTTTT
TRBJ2-2 | - | TRBD2 | TRBV27 | CASTNSGNSAGELFF | TGTGCCAGCACCAATAGCGGGAACAGTGCCGGGGAGCTGTTTTTT
TRBJ2-7 | - | TRBD1 | TRBV4-1 | CASSRQIDRAEQYF | TGCGCCAGCAGCCGACAAATCGACAGGGCAGAGCAGTACTTC
TRBJ2-7 | - | - | TRBV27 | CASSHGDGEQYF | TGTGCCAGCAGTCACGGGGACGGCGAGCAGTACTTC
TRBJ1-5 | once | - | TRBV27 | CASSPFSGDQPQHF | TGTGCCAGCAGTCCATTTTCAGGGGATCAGCCCCAGCATTTT
TRBJ1-2 | - | - | TRBV4-3 | CASSQAGGTGGYTF | TGCGCCAGCAGCCAAGCCGGGGGGACCGGTGGCTACACCTTC
TRBJ2-3 | - | TRBD2 | TRBV6-5 | CASSFEREGRGTQYF | TGTGCCAGCAGTTTCGAGCGGGAGGGCCGTGGTACGCAGTATTTT
TRBJ2-2 | - | - | TRBV5-4 | CASSLEGTGPGELFF | TGTGCCAGCAGCCTGGAAGGTACGGGCCCCGGGGAGCTGTTTTTT
TRBJ2-7 | - | TRBD1 | TRBV5-5 | CASRDGTGHEQYF | TGTGCCAGCAGGGACGGGACAGGTCACGAGCAGTACTTC